This T cell receptor beta chain was recorded in a study of tumor-infiltrating lymphocytes in primary liver carcinoma. The wider study: Stage T1-T3 N0M0 tumors measured roughly 4.2 to 10 cm at most. Whole-study findings and limits: Blood had a significantly lower top-250-clone fraction than tumors did (p = 0.039).

Researchers generated TCR beta cDNA from approximately 520 ng of total RNA, relying on a constant-region primer. Modified slightly, ARM-PCR produced TCR beta libraries over three nested multiplex PCR rounds. TRBV1-TRBV30 forward primers paired with a C-beta reverse primer drove the first two PCR rounds, around 9 cycles each. TCRdb used MiXCR to reprocess the multiplex PCR reads, holding one entry per CDR3 protein. The sample yields over 100,000 distinct CDR3 sequences, about two thirds seen once. RNA and DNA were co-extracted from approximately 20-30 mg of unsorted bulk tissue. In regard to this clonotype: The antigen is undetermined. This may come from a read error, since a much larger clone is one base off.

This CDR3 has 15 residues. V was shortened by 8 bases and J by 6 bases, with 17 bases between the two germline ends. The chain carries TRBV12-3 or TRBV12-4 and TRBJ1-6; TRBD1 might be the D (6 bases). This receptor was identified in a woman aged 55-75 years with primary liver carcinoma and hepatitis B virus infection. Sequencing was carried out using tumor-adjacent normal liver tissue. The CDR3 reads CASGPQGGFNSPLHF. CDR3 coding DNA: TGTGCCAGCGGGCCACAGGGAGGTTTTAATTCACCCCTCCACTTT.